The T cell receptor beta chain under discussion was sequenced for a study of CD8 T cells in ankylosing spondylitis (dated by TCRdb to between 2016 and 2019). Concerning the study at large: To find TCR variants linked to disease, the study profiled T cell receptor beta repertoires in ankylosing spondylitis patients and healthy donors. The full study cohort comprised some 27 ankylosing spondylitis patients and approximately 100 healthy donors. Peripheral blood samples were taken, and synovial fluid was additionally collected from ankylosing spondylitis patients. Paper-wide results and their limitations: A CD8+ phenotype was shown by the disease-linked clones, which were found at relatively low frequencies in peripheral blood. Some TCR beta motif variants had previously been reported in synovial fluid and blood of reactive arthritis patients, which suggested common disease-initiation mechanisms. A TCR beta motif made up of several highly homologous amino acid variants appeared to be characteristic of blood from ankylosing spondylitis patients. Significant enrichment of the disease-linked clones was reported in matched synovial fluid samples from ankylosing spondylitis patients.

The sequencing machine was an Illumina HiSeq 2500. Quantitative 5'-RACE with molecular barcodes was the method used to prepare the TCR beta libraries. As for how the authors treated the data: A new computational method, built on a probabilistic model of VDJ rearrangement, was used to identify disease-linked TCR variants. The public reads were quality trimmed at Q25 with fastp and then assembled into clones with MiXCR by TCRdb, keeping productive beta chains. Rows merge per CDR3 protein into single entries with the most common DNA and genes. These V and J calls are TCRdb output, not the study's own analysis. This sample lists just over 300,000 distinct CDR3 sequences; 20% were detected once. The ten largest clones take up roughly 3.6% of the sample. At the junction V is shortened by 3 bases and J by 8 bases; bases outside the gene matches: 5. The CDR3, from cysteine to phenylalanine, totals 13 residues. Just the 39-base CDR3 DNA is kept, in frame starting at base 1. In the germline V gene (reference sequence), CDR1 corresponds to LNHNV and CDR2 to YYDKDF.

For this clonotype: Its target antigen remains unknown. The input lacks base qualities; no much larger clone sits a single base away.

The V and J genes are TRBV15 and TRBJ2-3, with 7 bases aligning to TRBD1. The source material was blood, either unsorted or a sorted T cell fraction (not recorded which). The clonotype was recovered from a female donor with ankylosing spondylitis or in good health (not recorded which). Read as DNA, the sequence is TGTGCCACCAGCAGGGAAACAGGGGTTACGCAGTATTTT. It is translated as CATSRETGVTQYF.